What follows is one T cell receptor beta chain and its context. Its target is not known. Method: immunoSEQ multiplex PCR; TCRdb's copy keeps in-frame clones and lacks some. The sample contains 75,000 to 95,000 clones, under 95% of which appear only once. V was cut by 4 bases and J by 5 bases, with 24 bases left in between. The CDR3 contains 17 residues. Germline V gene lookup returns CDR1 SGHKS and CDR2 YYEKEE (reference sequence). This sample is drawn from a study of graft-versus-host responses after intestinal transplantation. Study at large: Anti-thymocyte globulin induction preceded two to four years of tacrolimus and steroid maintenance in all recipients. Study-wide results and caveats: Declining HvG levels early post-transplant were linked to peak circulating GvH clone levels. GvH clones were found in recipient marrow; some appeared first in ileum or blood.

The chain is built from TRBV5-5 and TRBJ1-2, with D perhaps TRBD1 (5 bases). This receptor was identified in a human donor who received an intestinal transplant. Sequencing used unstimulated CD8+ T cells sorted from spleen or lymph node cells, obtained before intestinal transplant. CDR3 DNA: TGTGCCAGCAGCCCTTTCGATCTTAAAGGGGTCCAGTATGGCTACACCTTC. This codes for CASSPFDLKGVQYGYTF.